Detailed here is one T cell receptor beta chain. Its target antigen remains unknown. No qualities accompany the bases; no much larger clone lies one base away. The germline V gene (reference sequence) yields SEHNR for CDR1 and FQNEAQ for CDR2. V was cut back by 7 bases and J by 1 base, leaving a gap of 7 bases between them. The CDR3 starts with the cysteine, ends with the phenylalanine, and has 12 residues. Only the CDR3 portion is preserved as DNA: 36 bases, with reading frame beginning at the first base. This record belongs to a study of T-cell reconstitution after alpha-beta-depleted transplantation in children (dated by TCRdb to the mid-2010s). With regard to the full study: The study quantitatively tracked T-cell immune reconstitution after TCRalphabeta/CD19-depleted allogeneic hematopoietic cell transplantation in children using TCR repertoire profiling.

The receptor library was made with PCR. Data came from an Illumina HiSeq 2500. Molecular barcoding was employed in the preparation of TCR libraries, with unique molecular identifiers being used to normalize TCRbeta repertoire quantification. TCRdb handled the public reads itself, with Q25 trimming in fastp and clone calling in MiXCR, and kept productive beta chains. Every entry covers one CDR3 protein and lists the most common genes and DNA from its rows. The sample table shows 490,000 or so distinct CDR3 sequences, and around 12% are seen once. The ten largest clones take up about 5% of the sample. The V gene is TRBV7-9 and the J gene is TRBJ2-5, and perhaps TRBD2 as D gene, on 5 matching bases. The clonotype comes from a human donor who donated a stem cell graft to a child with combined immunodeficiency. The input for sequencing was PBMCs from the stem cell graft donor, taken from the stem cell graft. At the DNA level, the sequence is TGTGCCAGCAAACTAGGCCAAGAGACCCAGTACTTC. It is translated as CASKLGQETQYF.